The present entry profiles one TCR beta chain with its context. The target antigen is unknown. Controls had myeloablative marrow grafts with methotrexate and calcineurin inhibitor, sampled at 1 year. Trimming left V 3 bases short and J 5 bases short, with 14 bases between. The CDR3 is 14 residues long. Germline V lookup: CDR1 LNHDA, CDR2 SQIVND (reference sequence). The data were obtained in a study of T cells after posttransplantation cyclophosphamide. Regarding the study as a whole: Donor CD8+ memory clones often dominated recipient blood repertoires at later times.

Using immunoSEQ multiplex PCR, the repertoire was profiled, and TCRdb retains in-frame clones only, with some absent. The sample consists of 19,000 or so clones, around 86% of them appearing once. The input for sequencing was PBMCs, taken 362 days after allogeneic stem cell transplant with calcineurin inhibitor and methotrexate. This sequence joins TRBV19 and TRBJ2-7, with D perhaps matching TRBD1 (5 bases). The receptor's source is a female patient in her 30s who received an allogeneic stem cell transplant from an unrelated donor, was CMV-positive, and had acute and chronic GVHD. Some T cells may arise from the graft donor. The CDR3 spells CASSIQPDSHEQYF. As DNA, the CDR3 is TGTGCCAGTAGTATTCAACCTGACAGCCACGAGCAGTACTTC.